This T cell receptor beta chain was identified in a study of CD8 T cells in ankylosing spondylitis. Study-wide results and caveats: Matched ankylosing spondylitis synovial fluid reportedly contained a significantly enriched population of disease-linked clones.

This clonotype was counted at least ten times. Its antigen is currently unknown. The CDR3 covers 15 residues. The V segment lost 3 bases and the J segment 5 bases; nucleotides outside the gene matches: 6. Germline V lookup: CDR1 DFQATT, CDR2 SNEGSKA (reference sequence). With molecular barcodes, quantitative 5'-RACE was used to make the TCR beta libraries. TCRdb itself ran the 5' RACE reads through MiXCR, one entry per CDR3 protein. The sample yields about 69,000 distinct CDR3 sequences, 5.3% seen once. This rearrangement joins TRBV20-1 to TRBJ2-4, with 11 bases identical to TRBD1. Material for sequencing was blood, either unsorted or a sorted T cell fraction (not recorded which). This sequence was found in a male donor with ankylosing spondylitis or in good health (not recorded which). As DNA, the CDR3 is TGCAGTGCTAGTCCCGCGGACAGGGGGCAAAACATTCAGTACTTC. This codes for CSASPADRGQNIQYF.